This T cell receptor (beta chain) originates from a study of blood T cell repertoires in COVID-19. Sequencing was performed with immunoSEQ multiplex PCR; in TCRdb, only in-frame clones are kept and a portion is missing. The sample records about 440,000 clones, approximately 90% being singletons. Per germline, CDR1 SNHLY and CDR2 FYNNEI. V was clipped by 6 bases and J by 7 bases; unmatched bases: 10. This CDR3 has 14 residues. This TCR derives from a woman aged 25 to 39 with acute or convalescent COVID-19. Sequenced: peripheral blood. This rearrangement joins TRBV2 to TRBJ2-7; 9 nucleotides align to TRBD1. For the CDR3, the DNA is TGTGCCAGCAGGGAGGGACAGGGCCCCTGGGAGCAGTACTTC. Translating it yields CASREGQGPWEQYF.